The clone carrying this TCR beta chain was counted a few times. As yet, its antigen is unknown. All of the isolated RNA was reverse transcribed, so expressed TCRB transcripts were sequenced. Produced via immunoSEQ multiplex PCR; TCRdb's table is partial and in-frame only. The sample contains 860,000 or so clones, about a sixth of which appear only once. The CDR3 totals 12 residues. Trimming shortened V by 5 bases and J by 3 bases, and 4 bases separated the two germline ends. Germline-derived CDR1 and CDR2 are SGHNT and YENEEA. The data are from a study of beta chain features in type 1 diabetes. General observations from the study: Patients with Type 1 diabetes showed moderately but significantly shorter TCRB CDR3s in all four CD4+ subsets.

The TCR originated in a woman aged 18-30 years in good health. The chain has TRBV11-3 and TRBJ2-2; D gene ambiguous. The source material was naive CD4+ T cells from blood. The CDR3 here is CASSPYTGELFF. The CDR3 coding sequence is TGTGCCAGCAGCCCTTACACCGGGGAGCTGTTTTTT.